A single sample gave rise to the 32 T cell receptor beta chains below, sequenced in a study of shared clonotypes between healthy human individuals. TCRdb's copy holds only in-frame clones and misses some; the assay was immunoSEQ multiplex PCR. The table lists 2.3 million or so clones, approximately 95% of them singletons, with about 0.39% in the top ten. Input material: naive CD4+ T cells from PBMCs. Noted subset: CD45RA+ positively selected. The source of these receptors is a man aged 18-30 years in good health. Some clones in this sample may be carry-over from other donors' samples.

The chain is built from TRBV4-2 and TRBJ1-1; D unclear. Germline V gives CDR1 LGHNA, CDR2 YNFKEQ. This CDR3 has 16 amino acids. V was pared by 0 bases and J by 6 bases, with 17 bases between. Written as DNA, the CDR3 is TGTGCCAGCAGCCAAGACCCCGGACGGTTTATGGCTGAAGCTTTCTTT. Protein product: CASSQDPGRFMAEAFF.

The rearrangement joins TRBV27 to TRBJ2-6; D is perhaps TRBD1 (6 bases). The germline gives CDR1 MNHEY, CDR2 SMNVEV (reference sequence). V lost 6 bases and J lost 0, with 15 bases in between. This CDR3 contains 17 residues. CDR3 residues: CASRPGHQYSGANVLTF. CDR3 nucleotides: TGTGCCAGCAGACCGGGACACCAATACTCTGGGGCCAACGTCCTGACTTTC. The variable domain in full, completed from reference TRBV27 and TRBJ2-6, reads EAQVTQNPRYLITVTGKKLTVTCSQNMNHEYMSWYRQDPGLGLRQIYYSMNVEVTDKGDVPEGYKVSRKEKRNFPLILESPSPNQTSLYFCASRPGHQYSGANVLTFGAGSRLTVL.

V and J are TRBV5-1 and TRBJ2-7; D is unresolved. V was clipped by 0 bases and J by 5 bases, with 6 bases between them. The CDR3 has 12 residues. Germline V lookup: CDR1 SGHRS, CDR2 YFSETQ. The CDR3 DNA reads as TGCGCCAGCAGCTTGGACGGACACGAGCAGTACTTC. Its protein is CASSLDGHEQYF.

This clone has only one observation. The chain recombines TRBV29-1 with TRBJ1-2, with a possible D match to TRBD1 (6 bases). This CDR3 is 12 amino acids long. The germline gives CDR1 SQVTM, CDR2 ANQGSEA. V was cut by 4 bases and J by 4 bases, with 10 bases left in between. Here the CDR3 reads CSVVGGSYGYTF. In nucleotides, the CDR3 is TGCAGCGTTGTCGGGGGCAGCTATGGCTACACCTTC.

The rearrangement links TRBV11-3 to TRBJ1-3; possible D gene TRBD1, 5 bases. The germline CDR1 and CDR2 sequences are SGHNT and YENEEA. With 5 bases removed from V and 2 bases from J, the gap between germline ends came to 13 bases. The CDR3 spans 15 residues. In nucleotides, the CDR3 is TGTGCCAGCAGCGCAGGGTTCGGGACTGGAAACACCATATATTTT. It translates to CASSAGFGTGNTIYF.

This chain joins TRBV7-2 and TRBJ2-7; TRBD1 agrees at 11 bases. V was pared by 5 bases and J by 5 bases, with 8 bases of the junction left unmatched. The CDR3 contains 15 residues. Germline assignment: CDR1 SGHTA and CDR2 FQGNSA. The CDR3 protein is CASSPRTGGVNEQYF. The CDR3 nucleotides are TGTGCCAGCAGCCCCCGGACAGGGGGCGTTAACGAGCAGTACTTC.

The chain's CDR3 is CASSSQGTRQYF. The CDR3 coding sequence is TGTGCCAGCAGCTCTCAAGGGACTAGACAGTACTTC. The chain combines TRBV7-8 with TRBJ2-7; 8 bases align to TRBD2. This CDR3 is 12 amino acids long. Looked up from germline, CDR1 is SGHVS and CDR2 is FQNEAQ. Trimming took 4 bases from V and 10 from J; bases not matched to a gene: 6.

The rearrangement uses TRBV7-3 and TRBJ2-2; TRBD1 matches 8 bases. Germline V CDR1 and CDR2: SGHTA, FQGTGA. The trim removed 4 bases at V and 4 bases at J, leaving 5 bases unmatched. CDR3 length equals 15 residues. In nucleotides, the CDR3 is TGTGCCAGCAGCTCCCAGGGGGCCCCCACCGGGGAGCTGTTTTTT. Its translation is CASSSQGAPTGELFF. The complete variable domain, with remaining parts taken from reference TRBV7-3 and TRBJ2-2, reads GAGVSQTPSNKVTEKGKYVELRCDPISGHTALYWYRQSLGQGPEFLIYFQGTGAADDSGLPNDRFFAVRPEGSVSTLKIQRTERGDSAVYLCASSSQGAPTGELFFGEGSRLTVL.

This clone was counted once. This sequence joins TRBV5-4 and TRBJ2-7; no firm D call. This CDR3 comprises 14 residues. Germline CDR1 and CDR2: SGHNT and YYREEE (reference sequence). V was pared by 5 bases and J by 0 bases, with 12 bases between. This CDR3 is CASRPRRSSYEQYF. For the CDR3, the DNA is TGTGCCAGCAGACCCCGGCGGAGCTCCTACGAGCAGTACTTC.

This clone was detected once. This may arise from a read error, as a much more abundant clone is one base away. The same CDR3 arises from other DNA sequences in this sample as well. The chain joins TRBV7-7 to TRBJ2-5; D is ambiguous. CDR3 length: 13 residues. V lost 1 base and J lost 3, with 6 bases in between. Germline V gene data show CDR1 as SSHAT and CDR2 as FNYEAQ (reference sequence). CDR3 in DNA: TGTGCCAGCAGCTTAGACAGAGAAGAGACCCAGTACTTC. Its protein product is CASSLDREETQYF.

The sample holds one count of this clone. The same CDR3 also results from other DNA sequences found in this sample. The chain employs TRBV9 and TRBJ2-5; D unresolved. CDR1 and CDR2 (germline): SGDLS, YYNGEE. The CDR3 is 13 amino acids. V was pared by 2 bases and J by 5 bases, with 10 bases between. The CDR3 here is CASSVGLEETQYF. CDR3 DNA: TGTGCCAGCAGCGTTGGTTTGGAGGAGACCCAGTACTTC. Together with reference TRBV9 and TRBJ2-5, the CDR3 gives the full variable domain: DSGVTQTPKHLITATGQRVTLRCSPRSGDLSVYWYQQSLDQGLQFLIQYYNGEERAKGNILERFSAQQFPDLHSELNLSSLELGDSALYFCASSVGLEETQYFGPGTRLLVL.

The CDR3 reads CASSSSSGSRADTQYF. The CDR3 nucleotides are TGTGCCAGCAGCTCCAGTAGCGGGAGCCGGGCAGATACGCAGTATTTT. The rearrangement joins TRBV9 to TRBJ2-3; TRBD2 aligns across 9 bases. J gave up 4 bases and V 4 bases, and 10 bases lay outside the gene matches. The CDR3 covers 16 residues. From germline, CDR1 is SGDLS and CDR2 YYNGEE.

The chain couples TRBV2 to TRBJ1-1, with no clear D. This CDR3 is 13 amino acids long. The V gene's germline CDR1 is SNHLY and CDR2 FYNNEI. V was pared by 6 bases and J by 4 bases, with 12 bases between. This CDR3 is CASRRAESTEAFF. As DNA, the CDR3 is TGTGCCAGCAGGAGGGCAGAAAGCACTGAAGCTTTCTTT.

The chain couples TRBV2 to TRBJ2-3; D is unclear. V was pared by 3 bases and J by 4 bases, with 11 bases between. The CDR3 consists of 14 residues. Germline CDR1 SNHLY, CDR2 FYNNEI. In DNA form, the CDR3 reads TGTGCCAGCAGTGATCTGAATCTTCCAGATACGCAGTATTTT. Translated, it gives CASSDLNLPDTQYF.

The CDR3 sequence: CASSTRDRVGAFF. The CDR3 coding sequence is TGTGCCAGCAGTACCCGGGACAGGGTAGGAGCTTTCTTT. This chain links TRBV28 with TRBJ1-1; the match to TRBD1 covers 9 bases. Trimming took 5 bases from V and 10 from J; bases not matched to a gene: 8. This CDR3 is 13 amino acids long. CDR1 is MDHEN, CDR2 SYDVKM, per germline.

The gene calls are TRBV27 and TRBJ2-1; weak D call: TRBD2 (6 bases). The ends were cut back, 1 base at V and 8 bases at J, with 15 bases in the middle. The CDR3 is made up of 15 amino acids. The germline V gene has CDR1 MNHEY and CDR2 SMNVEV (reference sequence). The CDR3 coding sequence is TGTGCCAGCAGTTTATTACTAGCTAGCAATGATGAGCAGTTCTTC. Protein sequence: CASSLLLASNDEQFF.

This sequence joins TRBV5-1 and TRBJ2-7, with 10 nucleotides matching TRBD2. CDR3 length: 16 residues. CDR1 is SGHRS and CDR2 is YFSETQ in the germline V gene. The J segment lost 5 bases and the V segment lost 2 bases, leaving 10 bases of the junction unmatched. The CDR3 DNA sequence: TGCGCCAGCAGCTTCGCTATAGCGGGAGGAGCCGACGAGCAGTACTTC. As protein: CASSFAIAGGADEQYF. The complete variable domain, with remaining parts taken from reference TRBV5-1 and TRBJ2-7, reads KAGVTQTPRYLIKTRGQQVTLSCSPISGHRSVSWYQQTPGQGLQFLFEYFSETQRNKGNFPGRFSGRQFSNSRSEMNVSTLELGDSALYLCASSFAIAGGADEQYFGPGTRLTVT.

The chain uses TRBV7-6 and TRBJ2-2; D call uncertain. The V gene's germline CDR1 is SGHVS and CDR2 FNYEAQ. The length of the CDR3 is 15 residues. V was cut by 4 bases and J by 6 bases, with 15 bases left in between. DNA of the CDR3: TGTGCCAGCAGCTCCCCGGCCGTGCGAGCCGGGGAGCTGTTTTTT. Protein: CASSSPAVRAGELFF. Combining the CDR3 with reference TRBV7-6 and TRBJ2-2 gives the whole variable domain GAGVSQSPRYKVTKRGQDVALRCDPISGHVSLYWYRQALGQGPEFLTYFNYEAQQDKSGLPNDRFSAERPEGSISTLTIQRTEQRDSAMYRCASSSPAVRAGELFFGEGSRLTVL.

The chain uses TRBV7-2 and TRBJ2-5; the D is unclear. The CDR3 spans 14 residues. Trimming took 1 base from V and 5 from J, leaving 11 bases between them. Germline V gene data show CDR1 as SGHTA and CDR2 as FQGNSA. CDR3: CASSLVVGSETQYF. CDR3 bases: TGTGCCAGCAGCTTAGTTGTGGGGTCGGAGACCCAGTACTTC.

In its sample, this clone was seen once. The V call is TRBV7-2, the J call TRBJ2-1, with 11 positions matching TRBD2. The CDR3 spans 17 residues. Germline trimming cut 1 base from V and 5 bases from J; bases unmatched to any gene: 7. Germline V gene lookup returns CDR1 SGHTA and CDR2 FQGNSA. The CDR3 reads CASSLGWGTSGNNEQFF. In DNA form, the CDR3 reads TGTGCCAGCAGCTTAGGATGGGGGACTAGCGGCAACAATGAGCAGTTCTTC.

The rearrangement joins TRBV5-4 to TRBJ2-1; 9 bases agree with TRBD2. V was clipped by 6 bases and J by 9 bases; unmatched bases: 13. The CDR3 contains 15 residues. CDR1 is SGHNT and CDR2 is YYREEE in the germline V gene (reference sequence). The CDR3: CASISSGTTPSEQFF. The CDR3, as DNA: TGTGCCAGCATCTCTAGCGGGACAACCCCCAGTGAGCAGTTCTTC.

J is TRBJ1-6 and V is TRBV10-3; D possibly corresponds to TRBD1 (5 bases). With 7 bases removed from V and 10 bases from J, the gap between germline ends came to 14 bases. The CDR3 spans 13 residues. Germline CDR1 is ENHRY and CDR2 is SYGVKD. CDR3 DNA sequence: TGTGCCATCACCGGGGACCGGGGATCACCCCTCCACTTT. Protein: CAITGDRGSPLHF.

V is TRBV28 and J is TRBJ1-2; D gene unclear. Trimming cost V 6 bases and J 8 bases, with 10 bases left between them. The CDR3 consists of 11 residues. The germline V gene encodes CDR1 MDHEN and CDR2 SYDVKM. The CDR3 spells CASRFQHGYTF. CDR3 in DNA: TGTGCCAGCAGATTCCAGCACGGCTACACCTTC.

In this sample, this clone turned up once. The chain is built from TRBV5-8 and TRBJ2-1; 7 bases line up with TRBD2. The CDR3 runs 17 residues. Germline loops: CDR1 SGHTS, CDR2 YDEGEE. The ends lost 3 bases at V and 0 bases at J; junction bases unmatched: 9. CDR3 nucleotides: TGTGCCAGCAGCTCCAACTATGGCGGGAGCTCCTACAATGAGCAGTTCTTC. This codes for CASSSNYGGSSYNEQFF.

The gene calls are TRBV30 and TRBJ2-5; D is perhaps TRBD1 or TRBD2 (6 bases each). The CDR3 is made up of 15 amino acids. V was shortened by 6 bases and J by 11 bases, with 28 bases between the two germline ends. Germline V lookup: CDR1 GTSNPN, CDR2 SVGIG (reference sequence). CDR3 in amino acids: CACSNPGVPQRGQYF. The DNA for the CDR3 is TGTGCCTGCTCCAATCCAGGGGTCCCTCAACGGGGGCAGTACTTC.

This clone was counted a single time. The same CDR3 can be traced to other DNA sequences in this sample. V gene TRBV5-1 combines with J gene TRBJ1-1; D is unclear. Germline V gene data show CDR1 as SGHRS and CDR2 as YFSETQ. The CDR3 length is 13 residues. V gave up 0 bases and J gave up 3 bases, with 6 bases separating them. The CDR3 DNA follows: TGCGCCAGCAGCTTGGAGGCGTACACTGAAGCTTTCTTT. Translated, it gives CASSLEAYTEAFF.

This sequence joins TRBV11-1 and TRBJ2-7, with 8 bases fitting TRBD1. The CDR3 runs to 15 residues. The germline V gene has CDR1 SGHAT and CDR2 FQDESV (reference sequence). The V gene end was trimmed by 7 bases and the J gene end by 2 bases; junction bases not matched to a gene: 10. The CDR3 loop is CASTKQGQGAYEQYF. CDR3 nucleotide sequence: TGTGCCAGCACTAAACAAGGACAGGGTGCCTACGAGCAGTACTTC.

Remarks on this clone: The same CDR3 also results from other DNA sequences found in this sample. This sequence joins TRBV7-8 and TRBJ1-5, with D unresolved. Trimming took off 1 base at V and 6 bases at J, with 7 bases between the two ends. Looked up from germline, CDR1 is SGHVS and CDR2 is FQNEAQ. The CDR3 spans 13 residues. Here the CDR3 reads CASSLGTAQPQHF. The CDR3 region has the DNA TGTGCCAGCAGCTTAGGAACAGCTCAGCCCCAGCATTTT.

CDR3 in DNA: TGTGCCAGCAGCCCCCGGGGAGGGGGCGTCTACGAGCAGTACTTC. It specifies CASSPRGGGVYEQYF. V is TRBV7-9 and J is TRBJ2-7, with D perhaps matching TRBD1 or TRBD2 (7 bases each). CDR1 and CDR2 (germline): SEHNR, FQNEAQ (reference sequence). The CDR3 sequence is 15 residues long. Trimming stripped 5 bases from V and 3 bases from J, with 17 bases between.

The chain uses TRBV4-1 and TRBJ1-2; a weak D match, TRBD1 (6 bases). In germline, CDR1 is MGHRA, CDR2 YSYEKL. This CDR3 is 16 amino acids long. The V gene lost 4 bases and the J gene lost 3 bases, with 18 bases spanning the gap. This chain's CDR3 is CASSRKGVGGDYGYTF. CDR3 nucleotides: TGCGCCAGCAGCCGGAAGGGGGTCGGAGGAGACTATGGCTACACCTTC.

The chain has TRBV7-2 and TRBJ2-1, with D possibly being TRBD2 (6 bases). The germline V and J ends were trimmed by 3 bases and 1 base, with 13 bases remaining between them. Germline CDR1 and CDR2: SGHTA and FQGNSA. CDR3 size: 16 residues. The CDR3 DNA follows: TGTGCCAGCAGCTTGGGAAAAAGCGGGTCCTACAATGAGCAGTTCTTC. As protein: CASSLGKSGSYNEQFF.

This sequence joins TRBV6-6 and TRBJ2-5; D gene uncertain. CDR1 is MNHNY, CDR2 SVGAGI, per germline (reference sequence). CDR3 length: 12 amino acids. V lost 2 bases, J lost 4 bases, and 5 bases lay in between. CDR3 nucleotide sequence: TGTGCCAGCAGTTACAAGGGAGAGACCCAGTACTTC. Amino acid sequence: CASSYKGETQYF.